The present entry profiles one T cell receptor beta chain with its context. This record belongs to a study of T cells after somatic rescue of genetic block. Profiling relied on immunoSEQ multiplex PCR, and the TCRdb table lists in-frame clones only, not all of them. This table holds some 90,000 clones, approximately 90% found once. V shed 2 bases and J shed 7 bases, with 18 bases lying between them. The CDR3 is made up of 16 amino acids. CDR1 is WSHSY, CDR2 SAAADI, per germline. Sequenced input: peripheral blood mononuclear cells (PBMCs). This chain uses TRBV10-2 with TRBJ2-1, with D possibly matching TRBD1 (5 bases). This clonotype was obtained from a woman aged 18-29 years. The CDR3 loop is CASSELSSGYVNEQFF. The CDR3 nucleotides are TGCGCCAGCAGTGAGCTTAGCTCAGGGTATGTGAATGAGCAGTTCTTC.